Included here is one T cell receptor (beta chain) sequence, with context. These data come from a study of blood T cell repertoires in COVID-19. About the study: Italy, Spain and the United States were the sources of the convalescent and acute COVID-19 samples. The cDNA or gDNA used as material had been derived from T cells, B-cell-depleted T cells, or PBMCs.

This CDR3 is 14 amino acids long. Losses at the gene ends were 5 bases for V and 8 bases for J; bases not matched to a gene: 4. Per the germline V gene, CDR1 is SGHTA and CDR2 is FQGNSA. Authors' methods: Nucleated cell number was recorded as an estimate derived from reference gene primer amplification. Only in-frame clones appear in the TCRdb table, and some are missing; sequencing was by immunoSEQ multiplex PCR. From that table come the V and J calls and clone size; the DNA was used to work out D and trimming. The sample lists 120,000 or so clones, approximately 85% seen once, with about 18% in the top ten.

This clonotype was sampled from a man younger than 45 with COVID-19, enrolled during active disease. Sequencing was carried out using peripheral blood. The rearrangement uses TRBV7-2 and TRBJ2-1; TRBD2 aligns across 12 bases. The CDR3 DNA reads as TGTGCCAGCAGCCGGACTAGCGGGATCTATGAGCAGTTCTTC. Encoded protein: CASSRTSGIYEQFF.